Below, 18 T cell receptor beta chains from the same sample are listed, as sequenced in a study of shared clonotypes between healthy human individuals. Assay: immunoSEQ multiplex PCR; the TCRdb copy retains only in-frame clones and omits some. The data show around 980,000 clones, with more than 75% seen just once and around 0.6% held by the top ten. Sequencing was carried out using memory CD4+ T cells from PBMCs. Subset of the sample: CD45RA-negative fraction. Receptor source: a man between 18 and 29 years old in good health. Some clones in this sample may be carry-over from other donors' samples.

This chain joins TRBV27 and TRBJ1-2; a weak D match, TRBD1 (6 bases). Germline lookup yields CDR1 MNHEY and CDR2 SMNVEV (reference sequence). V was pared by 8 bases and J by 10 bases, with 20 bases between. The CDR3 runs 13 residues. The CDR3 sequence is CASRPGGGRAYTF. Here the CDR3 DNA reads TGTGCCAGCCGCCCCGGAGGGGGGCGCGCCTACACCTTC.

V and J are TRBV28 and TRBJ2-1; 12 bases are a match to TRBD2. Germline V gene sequence: CDR1 MDHEN, CDR2 SYDVKM. The V segment lost 0 bases and the J segment 2 bases; nucleotides outside the gene matches: 5. This CDR3 is 18 amino acids long. CDR3 nucleotide sequence: TGTGCCAGCAGTTTATGGAGCCTAGCGGGAGGGGCCTACAATGAGCAGTTCTTC. It encodes CASSLWSLAGGAYNEQFF.

The chain combines TRBV7-7 with TRBJ2-1; TRBD1 matches at 8 bases. With 5 bases clipped from V and 8 bases from J, the junction kept 5 bases outside the gene matches. Germline CDR1 reads SSHAT; CDR2 reads FNYEAQ (reference sequence). CDR3 length equals 13 residues. The CDR3 DNA is TGTGCCAGCAGCACGGACAGGGACGATGAGCAGTTCTTC. It specifies CASSTDRDDEQFF.

The chain's CDR3 is CASSSPERDGSYEQYF. The CDR3 DNA is TGTGCCAGCAGCTCGCCGGAGCGGGATGGCTCCTACGAGCAGTACTTC. This rearrangement joins TRBV5-4 to TRBJ2-7, with 7 nucleotides matching TRBD2. V was clipped by 3 bases and J by 0 bases; unmatched bases: 9. The germline V gene has CDR1 SGHNT and CDR2 YYREEE (reference sequence). The CDR3 covers 16 residues. The full variable domain, rest sourced from reference TRBV5-4 and TRBJ2-7, is ETGVTQSPTHLIKTRGQQVTLRCSSQSGHNTVSWYQQALGQGPQFIFQYYREEENGRGNFPPRFSGLQFPNYSSELNVNALELDDSALYLCASSSPERDGSYEQYFGPGTRLTVT.

The genes are TRBV6-6 and TRBJ1-2; D unclear. The CDR3 loop spans 13 amino acids. CDR1 MNHNY and CDR2 SVGAGI come from the germline V gene (reference sequence). V lost 0 bases to trimming and J lost 5 bases, with 7 bases between them. The CDR3 here is CASSYSRVYGYTF. CDR3 sequence (DNA): TGTGCCAGCAGTTACTCGCGGGTATATGGCTACACCTTC.

This clone appeared a single time. V is TRBV10-2 and J is TRBJ1-1; no clear D gene. V gave up 8 bases and J gave up 2 bases, with 21 bases separating them. This CDR3 is built from 16 residues. Looked up from germline, CDR1 is WSHSY and CDR2 is SAAADI. The CDR3 reads CASRKGGMRLNTEAFF. CDR3 in DNA: TGCGCCAGCCGCAAAGGAGGTATGCGTCTAAACACTGAAGCTTTCTTT.

The CDR3 DNA reads TGTGCCAGCAGCGCCACCATATTGACTATTGGTGAGCAGTTCTTC. As protein: CASSATILTIGEQFF. The gene calls are TRBV7-6 and TRBJ2-1, with a tentative D call TRBD2 (5 bases). CDR1 SGHVS and CDR2 FNYEAQ come from the germline V gene. CDR3 length: 15 residues. Trimming left V 5 bases short and J 9 bases short, with 20 bases between.

The chain joins TRBV27 to TRBJ2-7, with D hard to call. The CDR3 length is 13 residues. V was pared by 3 bases and J by 7 bases, with 13 bases between. The V gene's germline CDR1 is MNHEY and CDR2 SMNVEV (reference sequence). CDR3: CASSFGRSWEQYF. CDR3 DNA: TGTGCCAGCAGTTTTGGTAGGTCCTGGGAGCAGTACTTC.

The J gene is TRBJ2-1, the V gene TRBV25-1; D possibly matches TRBD1 or TRBD2 (5 bases each). The CDR3 sequence is 14 residues long. With 3 bases removed from V and 10 bases from J, the gap between germline ends came to 16 bases. The germline CDR1 and CDR2 sequences are MGHDK and SYGVNS. The CDR3 bases are TGTGCCAGCAGTGACCCCGGGACCGCGCGGGAGCAGTTCTTC. This translates into CASSDPGTAREQFF.

The V call is TRBV28, the J call TRBJ1-2; D unresolved. V was pared by 5 bases and J by 5 bases, with 9 bases between. The germline gives CDR1 MDHEN, CDR2 SYDVKM. This CDR3 is built from 12 residues. The CDR3 coding sequence is TGTGCCAGCAGTCCCTTTCGGTATGGCTACACCTTC. Translated, it gives CASSPFRYGYTF.

This rearrangement joins TRBV7-6 to TRBJ2-2, with 7 nucleotides matching TRBD2. Germline lookup yields CDR1 SGHVS and CDR2 FNYEAQ. This CDR3 region has 15 residues. With 5 bases clipped from V and 2 bases from J, the junction kept 5 bases outside the gene matches. Here the CDR3 DNA reads TGTGCCAGCAGCCCCCGCGGGGGAAACACCGGGGAGCTGTTTTTT. As protein: CASSPRGGNTGELFF.

This clone showed up just a few times. The chain carries TRBV28 and TRBJ2-1; D is uncertain. This CDR3 has 12 residues. Germline lookup yields CDR1 MDHEN and CDR2 SYDVKM. V was cut by 6 bases and J by 8 bases, with 11 bases left in between. The CDR3, as DNA: TGTGCCAGCAGCCTAAGTTCAGATGAGCAGTTCTTC. This encodes CASSLSSDEQFF.

This chain links TRBV4-1 with TRBJ2-7, with D hard to call. Germline CDR1 MGHRA, CDR2 YSYEKL. The CDR3 sequence is 13 residues long. Trimming removed 2 bases from V and 6 bases from J, with 11 bases in between. CDR3 sequence: CASSQHISGEQYF. CDR3 nucleotides: TGCGCCAGCAGCCAACACATATCGGGCGAGCAGTACTTC.

The rearrangement links TRBV7-7 to TRBJ2-1, with 14 bases matching TRBD2. Looked up from germline, CDR1 is SSHAT and CDR2 is FNYEAQ (reference sequence). The CDR3 loop spans 15 amino acids. V was pared by 4 bases and J by 6 bases, with 2 bases of the junction left unmatched. The DNA of the CDR3 is TGTGCCAGCAGCTCCGGGACTAGCGGGGGCAATGAGCAGTTCTTC. Its translation is CASSSGTSGGNEQFF.

The V and J genes are TRBV4-3 and TRBJ1-5; unclear D gene. V lost 0 bases to trimming and J lost 7 bases, with 13 bases between them. The CDR3 has 15 residues. Germline V gene lookup returns CDR1 LGHNA and CDR2 YSLEER. CDR3 sequence (DNA): TGCGCCAGCAGCCAAGATTCCGGACCGCGCCAGCCCCAGCATTTT. Its protein is CASSQDSGPRQPQHF.

The gene calls are TRBV7-3 and TRBJ2-5; 8 bases align to TRBD2. The CDR3 has 18 amino acids. V lost 1 base and J lost 6; bases outside the gene matches: 16. From germline, CDR1 is SGHTA and CDR2 FQGTGA. The CDR3 protein is CASSLKWAGRAGEKTQYF. The CDR3 DNA is TGTGCCAGCAGCTTAAAATGGGCCGGGAGGGCCGGCGAGAAGACCCAGTACTTC.

The chain uses TRBV19 and TRBJ1-5, with D tentatively TRBD1 (6 bases). The germline V gene has CDR1 LNHDA and CDR2 SQIVND (reference sequence). Trimming left V 3 bases short and J 0 bases short, with 18 bases between. This CDR3 contains 18 residues. The CDR3 sequence is CASSILPGQRYSNQPQHF. The CDR3 nucleotides are TGTGCCAGTAGTATCCTACCGGGACAACGGTATAGCAATCAGCCCCAGCATTTT. Combining the CDR3 with reference TRBV19 and TRBJ1-5 gives the whole variable domain DGGITQSPKYLFRKEGQNVTLSCEQNLNHDAMYWYRQDPGQGLRLIYYSQIVNDFQKGDIAEGYSVSREKKESFPLTVTSAQKNPTAFYLCASSILPGQRYSNQPQHFGDGTRLSIL.

The chain is built from TRBV30 and TRBJ2-7; 9 bases match TRBD1. V shed 2 bases and J 5 bases; nucleotides not matched to a gene: 13. This CDR3 is built from 16 residues. Germline CDR1 reads GTSNPN; CDR2 reads SVGIG (reference sequence). The CDR3 DNA reads TGTGCCTGGAGTAAGAAAAGGGACAGGGCAGCCCACGAGCAGTACTTC. This sequence encodes CAWSKKRDRAAHEQYF.